This T cell receptor beta chain comes out of a study of blood T cell repertoires in COVID-19. Study background: The cDNA or gDNA used as material had been derived from T cells, B-cell-depleted T cells, or PBMCs.

Those enrolled, adults aged about 18 to 89 years, came from fewer than 25 US areas. Allocation to cohorts depended on clinical history reported by the participants. The table came from immunoSEQ multiplex PCR; TCRdb's copy has only in-frame clones and leaves some out. The table shows about 430,000 clones, with approximately 87% occurring only once. This clone has just a few counts. In germline, CDR1 is ENHRY, CDR2 SYGVKD. Trimming cost V 0 bases and J 2 bases, with 11 bases left between them. The CDR3 runs to 16 residues. This TCR was recovered from a woman in her thirties with acute COVID-19. The chain has TRBV10-3 and TRBJ1-5, with a weak D call TRBD1 (6 bases). Sequenced material: PBMCs or T cells enriched from blood (not recorded which). The CDR3 bases are TGTGCCATCAGTGAGTCTTTACAGGGAGGCAATCAGCCCCAGCATTTT. Its translation is CAISESLQGGNQPQHF.